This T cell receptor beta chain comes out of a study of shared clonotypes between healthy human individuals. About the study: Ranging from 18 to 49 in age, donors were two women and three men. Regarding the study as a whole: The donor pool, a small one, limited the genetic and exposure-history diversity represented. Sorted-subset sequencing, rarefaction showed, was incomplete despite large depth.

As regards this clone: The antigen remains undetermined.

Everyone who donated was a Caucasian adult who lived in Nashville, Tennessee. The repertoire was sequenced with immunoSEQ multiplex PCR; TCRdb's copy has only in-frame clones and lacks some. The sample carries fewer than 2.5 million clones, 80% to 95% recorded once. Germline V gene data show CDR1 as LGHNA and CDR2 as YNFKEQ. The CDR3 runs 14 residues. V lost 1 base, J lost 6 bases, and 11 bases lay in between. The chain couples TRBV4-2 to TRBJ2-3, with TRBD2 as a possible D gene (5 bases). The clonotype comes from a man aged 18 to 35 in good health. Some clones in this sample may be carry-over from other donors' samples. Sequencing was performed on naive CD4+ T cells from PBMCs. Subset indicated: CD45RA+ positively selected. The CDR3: CASSQVGGEDTQYF. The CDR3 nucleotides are TGTGCCAGCAGCCAAGTCGGTGGGGAGGATACGCAGTATTTT.